This entry is about one T cell receptor (beta chain). The specificity of this receptor is unknown. No clone much larger than this one lies a single base away; base qualities are absent. CDR1 and CDR2 (SGDLS, YYNGEE) derive from the germline V gene. Relative to germline, V is 5 bases shorter and J is 6 bases shorter, with 18 bases between their ends. The CDR3, from cysteine to phenylalanine, totals 15 residues. Only the CDR3 DNA is retained, 45 bases long and in frame from the first base. The sample originates from a study of blood T cell repertoires in COVID-19 (dated by TCRdb to the early 2020s). Some background on the complete study: Samples from collaborators originated in the United States, Italy and Spain and spanned both the acute and convalescent phases of COVID-19. The repertoires were released in a freely available public database intended as a resource for research on the immune response to SARS-CoV-2. The samples were drawn from two sources: the first 160 participants of the ongoing ImmuneRACE study, and 1,254 subjects contributed by 6 global collaborators. The material from the prospective study consisted of cDNA or gDNA derived from T cells, B-cell-depleted T cells, or PBMCs. Sample metadata almost always included a de-identified subject ID, COVID-19 status, age in years and sex. Subjects who had been exposed to COVID-19, were actively infected with it, or had recovered from it provided the deeply sampled blood TCRbeta repertoires that made up the dataset. Where HLA class I and class II types were available, the types were taken from metadata supplied by the sample provider, not from assay-based typing.

The immunoSEQ Assay, a bias-controlled multiplex PCR, was used to amplify TCRbeta CDR3 regions from genomic DNA. Under the source paper's analysis protocol: Within the assay, amplification of reference gene primers was used to estimate how many nucleated cells each sample contained. To quantify the absolute abundance of each unique TCRbeta CDR3 rearrangement, sequence reads were collapsed and filtered. Productive Simpson clonality was computed per sample as the square root of Simpson's diversity index over productive rearrangements. Sourced from immuneACCESS, this table was stored by TCRdb with only in-frame sequences that have V and J called. A share of the clones is absent; for the studies checked, an unresolved V gene accounts for under half, and the remainder has no known explanation. D and trimming were read from the DNA, whereas the V and J calls and clone size are those reported in that table. For this sample the table gives 150,000 to 200,000 clones, of which almost 80% were detected only once. Less than 30% of the sample comes from the top ten.

What the study reported, not specific to this receptor: The quantity of clinical and demographic metadata differed by source and by participant and was supplied without curation.

Whole blood was collected in K2EDTA tubes by collaborating institutions according to the institutions' own protocols. Collaborator samples were shipped for TCRbeta analysis as frozen whole blood, isolated PBMCs, or DNA extracted from either sample type. Sequencing input: peripheral blood. The sequence is built from TRBV9 and TRBJ2-1; matching of 6 bases hints at TRBD2 as the D gene. This sequence was found in a woman in her 70s with acute or convalescent COVID-19. The CDR3 protein is CASSGTFQRPNEQFF. The base sequence is TGTGCCAGCAGTGGGACTTTCCAGAGGCCCAATGAGCAGTTCTTC. Extended through the reference TRBV9 and TRBJ2-1 proteins, this CDR3 yields the full variable domain: DSGVTQTPKHLITATGQRVTLRCSPRSGDLSVYWYQQSLDQGLQFLIQYYNGEERAKGNILERFSAQQFPDLHSELNLSSLELGDSALYFCASSGTFQRPNEQFFGPGTRLTVL.